This is a list of T cell receptor beta chains from one sample in a study of metastatic and nonmetastatic thyroid tumors. TCRdb recomputed clones from the PCR reads via MiXCR. The sample carries some 11,000 clones, around 30% recorded once. Sequencing was carried out using tumor tissue. Source of these receptors: a female donor with papillary thyroid cancer or a benign thyroid nodule (not recorded which). Some clones in this sample may be carry-over from other donors' samples. Both conserved end residues are part of each CDR3. A D gene is named only where the DNA matches it firmly. Expanded clones get a size class; other rows say once, few or many, or leave the size out.

clone size: many
V gene: TRBV28
D gene: TRBD2
J gene: TRBJ2-7
CDR3 DNA: TGTGCCAGCAGTCCCCGGGGGGGGTTCTACGAGCAGTACTTC
CDR3 protein: CASSPRGGFYEQYF

clone size: medium-sized
V gene: TRBV4-2
D gene: -
J gene: TRBJ2-5
CDR3 DNA: TGTGCCAGCAGCCAAGGGGTAGGGCTGTCGGAGACCCAGTACTTC
CDR3 protein: CASSQGVGLSETQYF

clone size: -
V gene: TRBV20-1
D gene: -
J gene: TRBJ2-1
CDR3 DNA: TGCAGTGCTAGAGATTTTGCGAGACTAGGTACCTACAATGAGCAGTTCTTC
CDR3 protein: CSARDFARLGTYNEQFF

clone size: medium-sized
V gene: TRBV19
D gene: -
J gene: TRBJ1-2
CDR3 DNA: TGTGCCAGTAGTATTTCCTTGACTAACTATGGCTACACCTTC
CDR3 protein: CASSISLTNYGYTF

clone size: few
V gene: TRBV6-1
D gene: -
J gene: TRBJ2-7
CDR3 DNA: TGTGCCAGCGCCCCGGGGCTAGCGCAAAACGAGCAGTACTTC
CDR3 protein: CASAPGLAQNEQYF

clone size: -
V gene: TRBV25-1
D gene: TRBD2
J gene: TRBJ2-7
CDR3 DNA: TGTGCCAGCAGTGATCTGGCGGGAGGGCCGGGCGAGCAGTACTTC
CDR3 protein: CASSDLAGGPGEQYF

clone size: few
V gene: TRBV6-5
D gene: -
J gene: TRBJ2-7
CDR3 DNA: TGTGCCAGCAGTTACTCGATGCAGGAGACCTACGAGCAGTACTTC
CDR3 protein: CASSYSMQETYEQYF

clone size: -
V gene: TRBV11-1
D gene: TRBD1
J gene: TRBJ2-1
CDR3 DNA: TGTGCCAGCAGCTTGGACAGGAACTCCTACAATGAGCAGTTCTTC
CDR3 protein: CASSLDRNSYNEQFF

clone size: -
V gene: TRBV28
D gene: -
J gene: TRBJ1-3
CDR3 DNA: TGTGCCGTCCTCGAGGGGTCAAACACCATATATTTT
CDR3 protein: CAVLEGSNTIYF

clone size: -
V gene: TRBV18
D gene: -
J gene: TRBJ2-2
CDR3 DNA: TGTGCCAGCTCACCTGGGCTTAACACCGGGGAGCTGTTTTTT
CDR3 protein: CASSPGLNTGELFF

clone size: few
V gene: TRBV6-1
D gene: -
J gene: TRBJ2-7
CDR3 DNA: TGTGCCAGCAGTGAACGATTCGCTCAGGGAACCTACGAGCAGTACTTC
CDR3 protein: CASSERFAQGTYEQYF

clone size: -
V gene: TRBV5-6
D gene: -
J gene: TRBJ2-2
CDR3 DNA: TGTGCCAGCAGCTTGGTAGGCAGGGCCTTCACCGGGGAGCTGTTTTTT
CDR3 protein: CASSLVGRAFTGELFF

clone size: many
V gene: TRBV19
D gene: -
J gene: TRBJ2-5
CDR3 DNA: TGTGCCAGTAGTATAGCACGGGATTCTCAAGAGACCCAGTACTTC
CDR3 protein: CASSIARDSQETQYF

clone size: few
V gene: TRBV28
D gene: -
J gene: TRBJ2-5
CDR3 DNA: TGTGCCAGCAGTTTACCAATATTCCTCGGGACCCAGTACTTC
CDR3 protein: CASSLPIFLGTQYF

clone size: -
V gene: TRBV3-1
D gene: -
J gene: TRBJ1-2
CDR3 DNA: TGTGCCAGCAGCCCACCTGGAGATGGCTACACCTTC
CDR3 protein: CASSPPGDGYTF

clone size: many
V gene: TRBV10-3
D gene: -
J gene: TRBJ2-7
CDR3 DNA: TGTGCCATCAGTGACGGGTACGAGCAGTACTTC
CDR3 protein: CAISDGYEQYF

clone size: once
V gene: TRBV5-5
D gene: -
J gene: TRBJ2-7
CDR3 DNA: TGTGCCAGCAGGGAAAGCCAACAGGGCTACGAGCAGTACTTC
CDR3 protein: CASRESQQGYEQYF

clone size: medium-sized
V gene: TRBV20-1
D gene: TRBD2
J gene: TRBJ2-1
CDR3 DNA: TGCAGTGCCAGACAGGCTAGCGGGAGGGCCTACCTGGTCTTCTTC
CDR3 protein: CSARQASGRAYLVFF

clone size: few
V gene: TRBV6-4
D gene: -
J gene: TRBJ1-2
CDR3 DNA: TGTGCCAGCAGTGACACCCCACAGGGCCTAGGAGGCTACACCTTC
CDR3 protein: CASSDTPQGLGGYTF

clone size: -
V gene: TRBV7-9
D gene: TRBD2
J gene: TRBJ2-3
CDR3 DNA: TGTGCCAGCAGCTTTACAGCGGGACGAGATACGCAGTATTTT
CDR3 protein: CASSFTAGRDTQYF

clone size: -
V gene: TRBV6-2/TRBV6-3
D gene: TRBD2
J gene: TRBJ2-1
CDR3 DNA: TGTGCCACCGGACTAGCGGGAGCCAATGAGCAGTTCTTC
CDR3 protein: CATGLAGANEQFF

clone size: -
V gene: TRBV28
D gene: -
J gene: TRBJ2-1
CDR3 DNA: TGTGCCACCGCCCCGATTCATTCCTACAATGAGCAGTTCTTC
CDR3 protein: CATAPIHSYNEQFF

clone size: many
V gene: TRBV18
D gene: -
J gene: TRBJ1-6
CDR3 DNA: TGTGCCAGCTCACCAAGTGGCGCCTATAATTCACCCCTCCACTTT
CDR3 protein: CASSPSGAYNSPLHF

clone size: -
V gene: TRBV20-1
D gene: -
J gene: TRBJ2-5
CDR3 DNA: TGCAGTGCTAGAGGTAGACAGGCAGTGAAAGAGACCCAGTACTTC
CDR3 protein: CSARGRQAVKETQYF

clone size: -
V gene: TRBV5-1
D gene: TRBD2
J gene: TRBJ2-1
CDR3 DNA: TGCGCCAGCAGCTTCAGCGGGGGTTCGACGGAGCAGTTCTTC
CDR3 protein: CASSFSGGSTEQFF

clone size: -
V gene: TRBV20-1
D gene: TRBD1
J gene: TRBJ2-7
CDR3 DNA: TGCAGTGCTAGAGGTCCGGGACAGGTCCTCTACGAGCAGTACTTC
CDR3 protein: CSARGPGQVLYEQYF

clone size: -
V gene: TRBV2
D gene: -
J gene: TRBJ2-1
CDR3 DNA: TGTGCCAGATACGCAGGGTCCGAGAACAATGAGCAGTTCTTC
CDR3 protein: CARYAGSENNEQFF

clone size: medium-sized
V gene: TRBV6-1
D gene: -
J gene: TRBJ2-7
CDR3 DNA: TGTGCCAGCACGGACAGCTCCTACGAGCAGTACTTC
CDR3 protein: CASTDSSYEQYF